Following are 30 T cell receptor beta chains from one sample sequenced in a study of T cell clonotyping in hematopoietic cell transplantation. Sequenced by immunoSEQ multiplex PCR; TCRdb stores in-frame clones only, minus some. The repertoire holds roughly 30,000 clones, with about 83% as singletons. Time point reported: recipient sample about 28 days before transplant, after cytoreduction. The sequencing here drew on peripheral blood mononuclear cells, taken before stem cell transplant. Every receptor here comes from a woman younger than 45 with chronic myeloid leukemia. Some clones in this sample may be carry-over from other donors' samples.

V and J are TRBV6-5 and TRBJ2-7; 7 bases align to TRBD2. CDR3 size: 10 residues. The germline CDR1 and CDR2 sequences are MNHEY and SVGAGI. J was trimmed by 5 bases and V by 8 bases; bases with no gene match: 0. CDR3 residues: CASGGDEQYF. The CDR3 DNA follows: TGTGCCAGCGGGGGGGACGAGCAGTACTTC.

This chain uses TRBV7-8 with TRBJ2-7; D gene ambiguous. Germline CDR1 reads SGHVS; CDR2 reads FQNEAQ. The CDR3 is 15 residues long. Trimming took off 4 bases at V and 2 bases at J, with 15 bases between the two ends. CDR3 sequence (DNA): TGTGCCAGCAGCTCGGCTACCAAAGGAACCTACGAGCAGTACTTC. Its translation: CASSSATKGTYEQYF.

The chain links TRBV7-2 to TRBJ1-1; 7 bases align to TRBD1. V dropped 6 bases and J dropped 8; count of bases not matched to a gene: 12. The CDR3 covers 14 residues. Germline V CDR1 and CDR2: SGHTA, FQGNSA. The CDR3 is CASRQGQLNSEAFF. The CDR3 DNA sequence: TGTGCCAGCAGACAGGGACAGCTAAACTCGGAAGCTTTCTTT.

The V and J genes are TRBV5-1 and TRBJ2-7; D remains unclear. The V gene lost 2 bases and the J gene lost 2 bases, with 11 bases spanning the gap. CDR1 SGHRS and CDR2 YFSETQ come from the germline V gene. The CDR3 runs 14 residues. DNA of the CDR3: TGCGCCAGCAGCTTTGGAGACGGTGCCTACGAGCAGTACGTC. As protein: CASSFGDGAYEQYV.

This chain joins TRBV29-1 and TRBJ2-2; possible D gene TRBD2, 6 bases. The CDR3 spans 13 residues. Trimming took 4 bases from V and 6 from J, leaving 12 bases between them. CDR1 is SQVTM, CDR2 ANQGSEA, per germline. The DNA of the CDR3 is TGCAGCGTTGGGGGGGTGGTGGCCGGGGAGCTGTTTTTT. Its translation is CSVGGVVAGELFF.

This clone was seen once. V is TRBV5-1 and J is TRBJ2-2; 7 nucleotides line up with TRBD1. V lost 0 bases and J lost 4; bases outside the gene matches: 6. This CDR3 has 16 residues. Per the germline V gene, CDR1 is SGHRS and CDR2 is YFSETQ. The CDR3 bases are TGCGCCAGCAGCTTGGTCCCGACAGGGAGCACCGGGGAGCTGTTTTTT. Protein: CASSLVPTGSTGELFF.

V usage is TRBV27 and J usage is TRBJ1-3; D unresolved. V was shortened by 3 bases and J by 0 bases, with 6 bases between the two germline ends. CDR3 length: 14 residues. Germline V lookup: CDR1 MNHEY, CDR2 SMNVEV (reference sequence). The CDR3, as DNA: TGTGCCAGCAGTTTTGCCGGCTCTGGAAACACCATATATTTT. Residues: CASSFAGSGNTIYF.

The chain recombines TRBV4-1 with TRBJ1-5; D is undetermined. The CDR3 totals 13 residues. Trimming cost V 2 bases and J 6 bases, with 8 bases left between them. Germline V gene lookup returns CDR1 MGHRA and CDR2 YSYEKL. DNA of the CDR3: TGCGCCAGCAGCCAATTGTCTGGTCAGCCCCAGCATTTT. Its protein is CASSQLSGQPQHF.

The chain uses TRBV7-2 and TRBJ1-4, with D hard to call. Germline-derived CDR1 and CDR2 are SGHTA and FQGNSA. V dropped 1 base and J dropped 4 bases, with 10 bases sitting between them. CDR3 length: 15 amino acids. In DNA form, the CDR3 reads TGTGCCAGCAGCTTAGAGGCAGGCCGTAATGAAAAACTGTTTTTT. Translated: CASSLEAGRNEKLFF.

In its sample, this clone was seen a few times. The chain employs TRBV2 and TRBJ1-2; a weak D match, TRBD1 (5 bases). This CDR3 contains 13 residues. V lost 8 bases to trimming and J lost 8 bases, with 18 bases between them. From germline, CDR1 is SNHLY and CDR2 FYNNEI. Here the CDR3 DNA reads TGTGCCAGCTTGACTCCGGGGGATCACGGCTACACCTTC. It encodes CASLTPGDHGYTF.

J is TRBJ1-5 and V is TRBV18; D not resolved. V shed 2 bases and J shed 4 bases, with 6 bases lying between them. The CDR3 has 13 amino acids. The germline V gene has CDR1 KGHSH and CDR2 LQKENI. CDR3 protein: CASSPGINQPQHF. In nucleotides, the CDR3 is TGTGCCAGCTCACCAGGGATTAATCAGCCCCAGCATTTT.

The gene calls are TRBV6-1 and TRBJ2-7; a weak D match, TRBD1 (5 bases). The ends were cut back, 0 bases at V and 7 bases at J, with 19 bases in the middle. The CDR3 has 16 amino acids. CDR1 MNHNS and CDR2 SASEGT come from the germline V gene. CDR3 sequence reads: CASSEAPVRVLGEQYV. CDR3 DNA sequence: TGTGCCAGCAGTGAAGCGCCCGTCAGGGTCCTGGGGGAGCAGTACGTC.

The CDR3 DNA follows: TGTGCCAGCAGCTTAGCGCACTGGACAGCTAAAGCCGGGGAGCTGTTTTTT. Translating it yields CASSLAHWTAKAGELFF. The chain combines TRBV11-1 with TRBJ2-2; D is possibly TRBD1 (6 bases). The germline gives CDR1 SGHAT, CDR2 FQDESV (reference sequence). Trimming left V 0 bases short and J 6 bases short, with 17 bases between. The CDR3 sequence is 17 residues long. Together with reference TRBV11-1 and TRBJ2-2, the CDR3 gives the full variable domain: EAEVAQSPRYKITEKSQAVAFWCDPISGHATLYWYRQILGQGPELLVQFQDESVVDDSQLPKDRFSAERLKGVDSTLKIQPAELGDSAMYLCASSLAHWTAKAGELFFGEGSRLTVL.

This chain uses TRBV5-1 with TRBJ2-7; TRBD1 aligns across 9 bases. This CDR3 comprises 17 residues. In germline, CDR1 is SGHRS, CDR2 YFSETQ. J lost 2 bases, V lost 2 bases, and 11 bases had no gene match. The CDR3: CASSFLSGTGFTYEQYF. CDR3 in DNA: TGCGCCAGCAGCTTTCTTTCCGGGACAGGGTTCACCTACGAGCAGTACTTC.

J is TRBJ1-1 and V is TRBV19; the match to TRBD1 covers 7 bases. The germline CDR1 and CDR2 sequences are LNHDA and SQIVND (reference sequence). The V segment lost 6 bases and the J segment 11 bases; nucleotides outside the gene matches: 18. CDR3 length equals 15 residues. The CDR3 DNA reads TGTGCCAGTAGGCCTAAAAAACAGGGGTTCCCTTACGCTTTCTTT. Its protein product is CASRPKKQGFPYAFF. Variable domain in full (rest from reference TRBV19 and TRBJ1-1): DGGITQSPKYLFRKEGQNVTLSCEQNLNHDAMYWYRQDPGQGLRLIYYSQIVNDFQKGDIAEGYSVSREKKESFPLTVTSAQKNPTAFYLCASRPKKQGFPYAFFGQGTRLTVV.

CDR3 nucleotide sequence: TGTGCCAGTAGTGCGACAGGTTCTATCGGTTCTGAAGCTTTCTTT. Protein: CASSATGSIGSEAFF. V usage is TRBV19 and J usage is TRBJ1-1, with a weak D call TRBD1 (6 bases). Trimming pared 5 bases from V and 6 bases from J, leaving 19 bases between. CDR3 length: 15 residues. Germline loops: CDR1 LNHDA, CDR2 SQIVND (reference sequence).

The chain carries TRBV9 and TRBJ1-5; weak D call: TRBD1 (6 bases). Trimming pared 0 bases from V and 3 bases from J, leaving 10 bases between. From germline, CDR1 is SGDLS and CDR2 YYNGEE. This CDR3 spans 15 amino acids. In nucleotides, the CDR3 is TGTGCCAGCAGCGTAGACGGACAGCCCAATCAGCCCCAGCATTTT. Encoded protein: CASSVDGQPNQPQHF.

This clone was counted only a few times. The rearrangement links TRBV28 to TRBJ1-4; no firm D call. In germline, CDR1 is MDHEN, CDR2 SYDVKM. This CDR3 has 13 residues. V was trimmed by 7 bases and J by 5 bases, leaving 11 bases between them. The CDR3 reads CASNEAYNEKLFF. The CDR3 nucleotides read TGTGCCAGCAATGAAGCCTACAATGAAAAACTGTTTTTT. Using reference TRBV28 and TRBJ1-4 for the parts outside the CDR3, the full variable domain is DVKVTQSSRYLVKRTGEKVFLECVQDMDHENMFWYRQDPGLGLRLIYFSYDVKMKEKGDIPEGYSVSREKKERFSLILESASTNQTSMYLCASNEAYNEKLFFGSGTQLSVL.

The chain is built from TRBV9 and TRBJ2-2, with D unclear. The CDR3 runs 12 residues. V was shortened by 0 bases and J by 9 bases, with 6 bases between the two germline ends. In germline, CDR1 is SGDLS, CDR2 YYNGEE. The CDR3 sequence: CASSVDTRELFF. CDR3 nucleotides: TGTGCCAGCAGCGTAGATACCCGGGAGCTGTTTTTT.

This chain joins TRBV4-3 and TRBJ1-4; D remains unclear. Germline CDR1 LGHNA, CDR2 YSLEER. The CDR3 has 13 amino acids. Deletions cut 4 bases from V and 8 bases from J, with 11 bases between. The CDR3 DNA follows: TGCGCCAGCAGCCCGAGTTACATGGAAAAACTGTTTTTT. Translating it yields CASSPSYMEKLFF.

The chain has TRBV6-5 and TRBJ1-2; maybe TRBD1 (5 bases). CDR3 length equals 13 residues. Germline values: CDR1 MNHEY, CDR2 SVGAGI. V lost 9 bases and J 2 bases, leaving 13 bases between the germline ends. This chain's CDR3 is CASHKGPNYGYTF. CDR3 nucleotides: TGTGCCAGTCATAAGGGACCAAACTATGGCTACACCTTC.

The chain uses TRBV4-1 and TRBJ1-5, with D perhaps TRBD1 (6 bases). Looked up from germline, CDR1 is MGHRA and CDR2 is YSYEKL. This CDR3 contains 14 residues. V shed 3 bases and J shed 1 base, with 7 bases lying between them. For the CDR3, the DNA is TGCGCCAGCAGCCACGGACAGAGCAATCAGCCCCAGCATTTT. Amino acid sequence: CASSHGQSNQPQHF.

V and J are TRBV19 and TRBJ1-4; D is unresolved. From germline, CDR1 is LNHDA and CDR2 SQIVND (reference sequence). V was trimmed by 5 bases and J by 7 bases, leaving 29 bases between them. CDR3 length equals 19 residues. DNA for the CDR3: TGTGCCAGTAGTCCGAGAGAGTACGCCATCTTACGGCTAAGTGAAAAACTGTTTTTT. Translation: CASSPREYAILRLSEKLFF. Filled out from reference TRBV19 and TRBJ1-4, the complete variable domain reads DGGITQSPKYLFRKEGQNVTLSCEQNLNHDAMYWYRQDPGQGLRLIYYSQIVNDFQKGDIAEGYSVSREKKESFPLTVTSAQKNPTAFYLCASSPREYAILRLSEKLFFGSGTQLSVL.

The chain couples TRBV7-2 to TRBJ2-5, with D uncertain. V lost 4 bases, J lost 4 bases, and 4 bases lay in between. CDR1 and CDR2 (germline): SGHTA, FQGNSA. CDR3 length: 11 residues. CDR3 DNA sequence: TGTGCCAGCAGCTACCGAGAGACCCAGTACTTC. It specifies CASSYRETQYF.

The rearrangement uses TRBV10-1 and TRBJ2-3; D remains unclear. Trimming removed 2 bases at V and 7 bases at J, with 16 bases between. Germline assignment: CDR1 WNHNN and CDR2 SYGVQD (reference sequence). The CDR3 spans 15 residues. The CDR3 spells CASSERQDPTYTQYF. In DNA form, the CDR3 reads TGCGCCAGCAGTGAGCGGCAGGATCCCACTTATACGCAGTATTTT.

The rearrangement joins TRBV6-1 to TRBJ2-7; D ambiguous. Looked up from germline, CDR1 is MNHNS and CDR2 is SASEGT. The CDR3 is 15 amino acids. V shed 0 bases and J shed 3 bases, with 12 bases lying between them. CDR3 loop: CASSEAAGTNYEQYF. The CDR3 DNA follows: TGTGCCAGCAGTGAAGCAGCTGGTACCAACTACGAGCAGTACTTC.

Here the CDR3 reads CASSSAGLAGNTIYF. Written as DNA, the CDR3 is TGTGCCAGCAGTTCTGCCGGGCTAGCTGGAAACACCATATATTTT. The rearrangement joins TRBV6-5 to TRBJ1-3; D uncertain. The CDR3 runs to 15 residues. V was cut by 4 bases and J by 2 bases, with 12 bases left in between. Germline V gene data show CDR1 as MNHEY and CDR2 as SVGAGI.

This rearrangement joins TRBV7-2 to TRBJ1-2; D call uncertain. The CDR3 length is 13 residues. The V and J ends lost 6 bases and 3 bases respectively, with 11 bases between them. In germline, CDR1 is SGHTA, CDR2 FQGNSA. The CDR3 nucleotides read TGTGCCAGCAGGAGCTACCAGGACTATGGCTACACCTTC. It encodes CASRSYQDYGYTF.

The gene calls are TRBV6-1 and TRBJ2-7; 7 bases match TRBD1. J was trimmed by 1 base and V by 10 bases; bases with no gene match: 13. The CDR3 sequence is 15 residues long. The V gene's germline CDR1 is MNHNS and CDR2 SASEGT. CDR3: CANRLWTGQSYEQYV. Here the CDR3 DNA reads TGTGCCAACCGTCTATGGACAGGACAATCCTACGAGCAGTACGTC.

The V call is TRBV7-6, the J call TRBJ2-5, with 9 bases that match TRBD1. V lost 6 bases, J lost 5 bases, and 4 bases stayed unmatched. Germline V gene data show CDR1 as SGHVS and CDR2 as FNYEAQ. This CDR3 spans 13 amino acids. The CDR3 loop reads CASRHRGLETQYF. The CDR3 DNA is TGTGCCAGCAGACACAGGGGGCTGGAGACCCAGTACTTC.